Below are 9 T cell receptor beta chains sequenced from a single sample in a study of cytomegalovirus exposure and HLA in healthy donors (dated by TCRdb to the late 2010s). The library was generated by the immunoSEQ multiplex PCR assay. For the multiplex PCR, a mixture combining 60 forward primers for TCR Vbeta segments and 13 reverse primers for TCR Jbeta segments was used. Entries here come from immuneACCESS through TCRdb and include only in-frame sequences with V and J called. Some clones fail to appear in such tables; in the studies checked, an unresolved V gene covers under half of the shortfall, and the cause of the remainder is unknown. This sample holds approximately 89,000 clones; around 85% were observed only once. The ten largest make up less than 8% of the sample. Sequences were obtained from PBMCs. Receptor source: a man aged 35 to 55 in good health and CMV-seropositive.

This chain's CDR3 is CASSLALGSGELFF. The CDR3 DNA follows: TGTGCCAGCAGCTTAGCCCTCGGGTCCGGGGAGCTGTTTTTT. This chain connects TRBV11-2 to TRBJ2-2; D unresolved. Trimming took 1 base from V and 6 from J, leaving 9 bases between them. The length of the CDR3 is 14 residues. Germline V gene data show CDR1 as SGHAT and CDR2 as FQNNGV.

The chain is built from TRBV2 and TRBJ1-5, with D perhaps TRBD1 (5 bases). The CDR3 extends over 15 amino acids. From germline, CDR1 is SNHLY and CDR2 FYNNEI. V was trimmed by 4 bases and J by 0 bases, leaving 10 bases between them. The CDR3 region is CASSVGGHSNQPQHF. The CDR3 bases are TGTGCCAGCAGTGTCGGCGGACATAGCAATCAGCCCCAGCATTTT.

The chain carries TRBV2 and TRBJ1-1; the match to TRBD1 covers 10 bases. The length of the CDR3 is 15 residues. V gave up 3 bases and J gave up 5 bases; unmatched junction bases: 6. CDR1 is SNHLY, CDR2 FYNNEI, per germline. CDR3 sequence reads: CASSEDRGKGTEAFF. CDR3 coding DNA: TGTGCCAGCAGTGAGGACAGGGGGAAAGGGACTGAAGCTTTCTTT.

The chain is built from TRBV27 and TRBJ2-7, with D perhaps matching TRBD2 (5 bases). Trimming pared 11 bases from V and 0 bases from J, leaving 17 bases between. Per the germline V gene, CDR1 is MNHEY and CDR2 is SMNVEV (reference sequence). This CDR3 comprises 14 residues. Here the CDR3 reads CAGSRGSSSYEQYF. For the CDR3, the DNA is TGTGCCGGAAGCAGAGGGTCGAGCTCCTACGAGCAGTACTTC.

This clone occurred a few times. V usage is TRBV5-1 and J usage is TRBJ2-5; TRBD1 is a possible D gene (6 bases). In germline, CDR1 is SGHRS, CDR2 YFSETQ. The germline V and J ends were trimmed by 4 bases and 5 bases, with 18 bases remaining between them. The CDR3 covers 15 residues. CDR3 sequence: CASSLSGSRGETQYF. CDR3 in DNA: TGCGCCAGCAGCCTCTCCGGCTCGAGGGGGGAGACCCAGTACTTC.

The chain recombines TRBV28 with TRBJ1-1; 7 positions match TRBD1. Germline V CDR1 and CDR2: MDHEN, SYDVKM. CDR3 length equals 14 residues. V was pared by 4 bases and J by 5 bases, with 7 bases of the junction left unmatched. This CDR3 reads CASSSTGYRTEAFF. Written as DNA, the CDR3 is TGTGCCAGCAGTTCGACAGGGTATAGGACTGAAGCTTTCTTT.

The sample holds one count of this clone. The chain has TRBV15 and TRBJ2-2; D gene uncertain. The germline V gene encodes CDR1 LNHNV and CDR2 YYDKDF (reference sequence). The CDR3 sequence is 14 residues long. The germline V and J ends were trimmed by 5 bases and 2 bases, with 9 bases remaining between them. CDR3 nucleotide sequence: TGTGCCACCAGCCTCACTAAAAACACCGGGGAGCTGTTTTTT. It encodes CATSLTKNTGELFF.

This clone came up once. This rearrangement joins TRBV7-9 to TRBJ2-2; perhaps TRBD1 as D (5 bases). Germline-derived CDR1 and CDR2 are SEHNR and FQNEAQ (reference sequence). The V and J ends lost 5 bases and 2 bases respectively, with 12 bases between them. The CDR3 has 15 residues. Here the CDR3 reads CASSPRTPNTGELFF. In DNA, the CDR3 is TGTGCCAGCAGCCCCCGGACACCAAACACCGGGGAGCTGTTTTTT.

Only one count was recorded for this clone. This chain uses TRBV28 with TRBJ2-7, with TRBD2 matching 11 bases. With V trimmed by 9 bases and J by 6 bases, 7 bases remained unmatched. Germline V gene lookup returns CDR1 MDHEN and CDR2 SYDVKM. There are 13 residues in the CDR3. The CDR3 loop reads CASRLAGPSEQYF. As DNA, the CDR3 is TGTGCCAGTAGACTAGCGGGGCCCTCCGAGCAGTACTTC.